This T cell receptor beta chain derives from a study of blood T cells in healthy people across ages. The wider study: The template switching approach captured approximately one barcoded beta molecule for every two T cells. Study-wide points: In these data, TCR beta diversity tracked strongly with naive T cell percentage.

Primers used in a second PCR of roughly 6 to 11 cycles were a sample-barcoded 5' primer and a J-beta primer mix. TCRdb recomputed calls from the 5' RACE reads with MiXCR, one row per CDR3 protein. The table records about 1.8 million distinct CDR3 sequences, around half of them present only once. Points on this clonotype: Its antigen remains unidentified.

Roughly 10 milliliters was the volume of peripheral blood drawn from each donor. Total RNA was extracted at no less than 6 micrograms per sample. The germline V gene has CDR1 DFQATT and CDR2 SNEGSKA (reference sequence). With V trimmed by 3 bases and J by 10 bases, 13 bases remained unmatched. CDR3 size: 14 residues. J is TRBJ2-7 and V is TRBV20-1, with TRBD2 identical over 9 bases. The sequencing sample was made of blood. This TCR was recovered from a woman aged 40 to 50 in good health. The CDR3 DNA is TGCAGTGCTAGTCGTAGCGGGGGCCAAGAGATCCAGTACTTC. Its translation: CSASRSGGQEIQYF.